The 30 T cell receptor beta chains given below trace back to one sample, sequenced in a study of T cell repertoires in cytomegalovirus infection. Each CDR3 protein gets one entry after TCRdb re-called the reads with MiXCR. The sample gives roughly 920,000 distinct CDR3 sequences, 30% to 40% of which show up once; 11% to 15% is in the top ten. For these TCRs, the target antigens are not known. Sequenced here: cultured CD8+ T cells from PBMCs, sampled from culture after CMV antigen stimulation. These receptors all come from a human donor in good health (CMV status not recorded). Some clones in this sample may be carry-over from other donors' samples.

This clonotype has more than one count but fewer than ten. The chain employs TRBV6-5 and TRBJ2-5, with TRBD2 identical over 7 bases. Germline CDR1 MNHEY, CDR2 SVGAGI. This CDR3 comprises 14 residues. Unmatched junction bases numbered 6, after V lost 6 bases and J lost 2 bases. CDR3 sequence (DNA): TGTGCCAGCAGCAAACTAGCGTATCAAGAGACCCAGTACTTC. This sequence encodes CASSKLAYQETQYF.

At least ten counts were recorded for this clonotype. The chain recombines TRBV7-2 with TRBJ2-5; D is uncertain. V was trimmed by 5 bases and J by 9 bases, leaving 13 bases between them. Per the germline V gene, CDR1 is SGHTA and CDR2 is FQGNSA. The CDR3 runs to 12 residues. CDR3 bases: TGTGCCAGCAGCAGACACGTACTGGCCCAGTACTTC. This encodes CASSRHVLAQYF.

There are many counts of this clonotype. The genes are TRBV12-3 or TRBV12-4 and TRBJ2-7, with 12 bases that match TRBD2. V dropped 6 bases and J dropped 6; count of bases not matched to a gene: 9. This CDR3 region has 15 residues. Written as DNA, the CDR3 is TGTGCCAGCAGCCCCGGAGGACTAGCGGGGTTCGAGCAGTACTTC. It translates to CASSPGGLAGFEQYF.

The chain has TRBV19 and TRBJ2-3, with D maybe TRBD1 (5 bases). The CDR3 spans 12 residues. Germline loops: CDR1 LNHDA, CDR2 SQIVND (reference sequence). With 4 bases removed from V and 6 bases from J, the gap between germline ends came to 8 bases. Here the CDR3 reads CASSNSGDTQYF. CDR3 bases: TGTGCCAGTAGTAATTCAGGGGATACGCAGTATTTT. Variable domain in full (rest from reference TRBV19 and TRBJ2-3): DGGITQSPKYLFRKEGQNVTLSCEQNLNHDAMYWYRQDPGQGLRLIYYSQIVNDFQKGDIAEGYSVSREKKESFPLTVTSAQKNPTAFYLCASSNSGDTQYFGPGTRLTVL.

The V gene is TRBV6-1, the J gene TRBJ2-2; D not certain. The ends were cut back, 3 bases at V and 5 bases at J, with 13 bases in the middle. The CDR3 spans 15 residues. The germline V gene has CDR1 MNHNS and CDR2 SASEGT. The CDR3 sequence: CASSERDSLTGELFF. For the CDR3, the DNA is TGTGCCAGCAGTGAGAGAGACTCTCTGACCGGGGAGCTGTTTTTT.

This sequence joins TRBV7-6 and TRBJ2-2, with D tentatively TRBD1 (5 bases). The CDR3 has 14 residues. V shed 5 bases and J shed 8 bases, with 15 bases lying between them. CDR1 and CDR2 (germline): SGHVS, FNYEAQ. The CDR3 loop is CASSVIMGLGELFF. CDR3 DNA: TGTGCCAGCAGCGTCATTATGGGGCTGGGGGAGCTGTTTTTT.

A few counts support this clonotype. The CDR3 nucleotides read TGTGCCAGCAGTCGAAGGGACTACCACGCTGAAGCTTTCTTT. Translating it yields CASSRRDYHAEAFF. The V call is TRBV12-3 or TRBV12-4, the J call TRBJ1-1; maybe TRBD1 (5 bases). The CDR3 runs 14 residues. The ends were cut back, 5 bases at V and 6 bases at J, with 16 bases in the middle.

On this clonotype itself: At one end, the junction sequence differs from germline, possibly due to a read error. This chain links TRBV12-3 or TRBV12-4 with TRBJ1-4, with D tentatively TRBD1 (5 bases). The CDR3 is 16 amino acids. The DNA of the CDR3 is TGTGCCAGCAGCTTAGCGGAGGGGCAGGTGGGTGAAAAACTGTTTTTT. As protein: CASSLAEGQVGEKLFF.

The table lists this clonotype with a few counts. The CDR3: CATSRGTSADEQFF. The CDR3 DNA reads as TGTGCCACCAGCAGAGGGACTAGCGCCGATGAGCAGTTCTTC. The rearrangement joins TRBV15 to TRBJ2-1, with 9 bases aligning to TRBD2. The CDR3 covers 14 residues. J lost 8 bases, V lost 1 base, and 3 bases had no gene match. Germline V gene sequence: CDR1 LNHNV, CDR2 YYDKDF (reference sequence).

The chain uses TRBV7-4 and TRBJ2-7; no firm D call. Germline CDR1 is SGHVT and CDR2 is SQSDAQ. Trimming removed 1 base at V and 7 bases at J, with 11 bases between. This CDR3 is 13 amino acids long. The chain's CDR3 is CASSLGEEVEQYV. CDR3 nucleotide sequence: TGTGCCAGCAGCTTAGGTGAAGAAGTAGAGCAGTACGTC.

Comments on this clonotype: A much larger clone sits a single nucleotide away, making a read error possible. The chain carries TRBV4-1 and TRBJ1-6; 8 bases fit TRBD1. Germline V CDR1 and CDR2: MGHRA, YSYEKL. Unmatched junction bases numbered 7, after V lost 4 bases and J lost 14 bases. The CDR3 totals 13 residues. CDR3: CASSLQGESTLHF. The DNA for the CDR3 is TGCGCCAGCAGCCTACAGGGGGAATCAACCCTCCACTTT.

The rearrangement links TRBV2 to TRBJ1-5; 7 bases align to TRBD1. J was trimmed by 4 bases and V by 4 bases; bases with no gene match: 13. The CDR3 is made up of 17 amino acids. Germline lookup yields CDR1 SNHLY and CDR2 FYNNEI. CDR3 bases: TGTGCCAGCAGTGGACTTCCGACAGGGTTCGAAAATCAGCCCCAGCATTTT. Amino acid sequence: CASSGLPTGFENQPQHF.

The rearrangement uses TRBV7-9 and TRBJ1-5; 12 positions agree with TRBD1. The length of the CDR3 is 18 residues. Germline CDR1 SEHNR, CDR2 FQNEAQ (reference sequence). Unmatched junction bases numbered 15, after V lost 6 bases and J lost 6 bases. The CDR3, as DNA: TGTGCCAGCAGTTCAGGGACAGGGGGCGCCCCGTTGGCTCAGCCCCAGCATTTT. Its protein is CASSSGTGGAPLAQPQHF.

The chain combines TRBV13 with TRBJ2-1; D remains unclear. The CDR3 length is 15 residues. Per the germline V gene, CDR1 is PRHDT and CDR2 is FYEKMQ (reference sequence). V was clipped by 1 base and J by 7 bases, with 14 bases between them. For the CDR3, the DNA is TGTGCCAGCAGCTTAGAGTCCTATGGAATAAATGAGCAGTTCTTC. This translates into CASSLESYGINEQFF.

The chain combines TRBV7-6 with TRBJ2-3; D uncertain. With 1 base removed from V and 2 bases from J, the gap between germline ends came to 7 bases. Germline assignment: CDR1 SGHVS and CDR2 FNYEAQ. The CDR3 runs to 14 residues. The DNA of the CDR3 is TGTGCCAGCAGCTTAGGGTCTTACACAGATACGCAGTATTTT. Translated: CASSLGSYTDTQYF.

In this sample, this clonotype turned up many times. This chain joins TRBV27 and TRBJ1-5; 10 nucleotides line up with TRBD1. Trimming removed 0 bases from V and 2 bases from J; junction bases left unmatched: 10. Germline values: CDR1 MNHEY, CDR2 SMNVEV (reference sequence). CDR3 length equals 19 residues. In DNA, the CDR3 is TGTGCCAGCAGTTTATCGGGACAGGGGTTCGCAGCCGGCAATCAGCCCCAGCATTTT. Translating it yields CASSLSGQGFAAGNQPQHF.

In its sample, this clonotype was seen a few times. The chain uses TRBV7-9 and TRBJ2-7, with 7 positions matching TRBD1. CDR1 SEHNR and CDR2 FQNEAQ come from the germline V gene (reference sequence). J was trimmed by 1 base and V by 5 bases; bases with no gene match: 2. CDR3 length equals 13 residues. CDR3 sequence: CASSGDRSYEQYF. CDR3 nucleotides: TGTGCCAGCAGCGGGGACAGATCCTACGAGCAGTACTTC.

In its sample, this clonotype was seen a few times. CDR3 in DNA: TGTGCCAGCAAACCATCAGGCAACTACGAGCAGTACGTC. It specifies CASKPSGNYEQYV. The rearrangement uses TRBV5-6 and TRBJ2-7; D remains ambiguous. The germline V gene has CDR1 SGHDT and CDR2 YYEEEE. The CDR3 is 13 amino acids. V was trimmed by 6 bases and J by 3 bases, leaving 13 bases between them.

V gene TRBV20-1 combines with J gene TRBJ2-1; possibly TRBD1 for D (6 bases). The CDR3 is 15 amino acids. The V end was cut by 1 base, the J end by 8 bases, with 18 bases between. Germline CDR1 is DFQATT and CDR2 is SNEGSKA (reference sequence). The CDR3 loop is CSARGDTNIPHEQFF. For the CDR3, the DNA is TGCAGTGCTAGAGGGGACACCAATATACCTCATGAGCAGTTCTTC.

The rearrangement uses TRBV27 and TRBJ2-5; 9 nucleotides line up with TRBD1. CDR1 and CDR2 from the germline V gene are MNHEY and SMNVEV (reference sequence). This CDR3 is 14 amino acids long. V lost 6 bases, J lost 5 bases, and 7 bases stayed unmatched. In nucleotides, the CDR3 is TGTGCCAGCAGGCCACAGGGGACAGGGGAGACCCAGTACTTC. This translates into CASRPQGTGETQYF.

The rearrangement uses TRBV5-5 and TRBJ2-5; the match to TRBD1 covers 8 bases. CDR1 is SGHKS and CDR2 is YYEKEE in the germline V gene (reference sequence). This CDR3 spans 15 amino acids. The junction had 11 bases not matched to a gene; V was cut back by 5 bases and J by 5 bases. CDR3 region: CASRPGTGGLETQYF. CDR3 bases: TGTGCCAGCAGACCGGGAACAGGGGGTCTCGAGACCCAGTACTTC.

The rearrangement links TRBV6-2 or TRBV6-3 to TRBJ1-1, with D uncertain. Germline loops: CDR1 MNHEY, CDR2 SVGEGT. Trimming removed 4 bases at V and 5 bases at J, with 11 bases between. CDR3 length: 13 residues. The CDR3 here is CASSSRVFTEAFF. The CDR3 DNA reads TGTGCCAGCAGTTCGCGGGTTTTTACTGAAGCTTTCTTT.

This clonotype showed up just a few times. The gene calls are TRBV27 and TRBJ1-6, with TRBD1 matching 10 bases. The V gene's germline CDR1 is MNHEY and CDR2 SMNVEV (reference sequence). The junction had 7 bases not matched to a gene; V was cut back by 7 bases and J by 1 base. The CDR3 totals 17 residues. The CDR3 nucleotides read TGTGCCAGCACACCCGGGACAGGGGTTTCCTATAATTCACCCCTCCACTTT. Protein: CASTPGTGVSYNSPLHF.

This clonotype was observed a few times. This chain links TRBV6-6 with TRBJ2-5; 8 bases are a match to TRBD2. Unmatched junction bases numbered 12, after V lost 5 bases and J lost 4 bases. The CDR3 has 16 amino acids. CDR1 is MNHNY, CDR2 SVGAGI, per germline (reference sequence). CDR3 sequence (DNA): TGTGCCAGCAGTCCCCCTCCGGGACTAGAGGGAGAGACCCAGTACTTC. It translates to CASSPPPGLEGETQYF.

With regard to this clonotype: This may arise from a read error, as a much more abundant clone is one base away. This rearrangement joins TRBV7-6 to TRBJ1-1; D uncertain. Trimming left V 2 bases short and J 6 bases short, with 16 bases between. This CDR3 spans 15 amino acids. Per germline, CDR1 SGHVS and CDR2 FNYEAQ. Here the CDR3 reads CASSLLEGGESEAFF. The CDR3 DNA sequence: TGTGCCAGCAGCTTATTGGAGGGAGGCGAGTCTGAAGCTTTCTTT.

This clonotype was detected a few times. The chain joins TRBV6-6 to TRBJ2-5, with 8 bases aligning to TRBD2. The germline CDR1 and CDR2 sequences are MNHNY and SVGAGI (reference sequence). CDR3 length equals 15 residues. Trimming took 4 bases from V and 5 from J; bases not matched to a gene: 9. CDR3 sequence: CASSSVRGGTETQYF. The CDR3 DNA sequence: TGTGCCAGCAGTTCCGTCCGGGGGGGTACGGAGACCCAGTACTTC.

J is TRBJ2-1 and V is TRBV12-3 or TRBV12-4; TRBD1 aligns across 8 bases. J lost 8 bases, V lost 8 bases, and 8 bases had no gene match. The CDR3 length is 13 residues. DNA of the CDR3: TGTGCCAGCGAAGCCGGGACAGGCGATGAGCAGTTCTTC. It specifies CASEAGTGDEQFF.

The V call is TRBV19, the J call TRBJ1-5; D perhaps matches TRBD1 (6 bases). V gave up 0 bases and J gave up 0 bases, with 21 bases separating them. The CDR3 contains 20 residues. Germline CDR1 reads LNHDA; CDR2 reads SQIVND (reference sequence). The CDR3 is CASSIERAPPGGGSNQPQHF. CDR3 DNA: TGTGCCAGTAGTATAGAAAGGGCACCCCCGGGAGGGGGTAGCAATCAGCCCCAGCATTTT.

This clonotype was recorded many times. CDR3 protein: CASSLYPARQDFGGTEAFF. The CDR3 nucleotides read TGTGCCAGCAGCTTATACCCCGCGCGACAGGATTTCGGCGGCACTGAAGCTTTCTTT. This chain uses TRBV7-8 with TRBJ1-1; perhaps TRBD1 as D (6 bases). Germline CDR1 is SGHVS and CDR2 is FQNEAQ. V lost 2 bases to trimming and J lost 4 bases, with 26 bases between them. This CDR3 spans 19 amino acids.

This clonotype was observed a handful of times. The chain employs TRBV29-1 and TRBJ1-2; 11 bases map to TRBD1. This CDR3 comprises 16 residues. Losses at the gene ends were 3 bases for V and 5 bases for J; bases not matched to a gene: 11. The germline V gene encodes CDR1 SQVTM and CDR2 ANQGSEA. Here the CDR3 reads CSVDRTGGAKGYGYTF. The CDR3 nucleotides read TGCAGCGTTGACCGGACAGGGGGCGCAAAAGGTTATGGCTACACCTTC.